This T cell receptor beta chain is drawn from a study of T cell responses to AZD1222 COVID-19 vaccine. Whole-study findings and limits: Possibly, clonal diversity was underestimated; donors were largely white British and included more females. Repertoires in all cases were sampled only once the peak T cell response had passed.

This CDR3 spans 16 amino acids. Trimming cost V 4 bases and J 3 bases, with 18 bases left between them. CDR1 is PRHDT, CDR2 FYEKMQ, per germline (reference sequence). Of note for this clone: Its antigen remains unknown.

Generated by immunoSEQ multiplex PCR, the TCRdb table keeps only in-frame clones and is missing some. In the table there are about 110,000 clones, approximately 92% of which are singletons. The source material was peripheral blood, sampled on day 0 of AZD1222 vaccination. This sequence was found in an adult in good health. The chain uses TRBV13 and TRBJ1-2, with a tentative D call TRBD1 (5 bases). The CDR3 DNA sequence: TGTGCCAGCAGCTCCCAAAGAGAGGGGATATACTATGGCTACACCTTC. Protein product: CASSSQREGIYYGYTF.